Listed below are T cell receptor beta chains from one sample, sequenced in a study of T-cell reconstitution after alpha-beta-depleted transplantation in children. MiXCR was run by TCRdb on the PCR reads, yielding one entry per CDR3 protein. This sample yields around 600,000 distinct CDR3 sequences, of which 16% are seen a single time; over 0.95% belongs to the top ten. The material was PBMCs from the stem cell graft donor, obtained from the stem cell graft. The receptors originated from a human donor who donated a stem cell graft to a child with acute myeloid leukemia. CDR3s include the opening cysteine and the closing phenylalanine or tryptophan. The order of the fields is V gene, D gene, clone size, J gene, CDR3 DNA, CDR3 protein. D genes are given only for firm matches. Some rows have no size entry. The others give once, few or many, or a class for an expanded clone.

TRBV15	NA	many	TRBJ1-2	TGTGCCACCAGCAGAGGCGGGATGGCAGGCGATGGCTACACCTTC	CATSRGGMAGDGYTF
TRBV5-1	TRBD1	many	TRBJ1-5	TGCGCCAGCAGCTTGGCTGGGACAGACAATCAGCCCCAGCATTTT	CASSLAGTDNQPQHF
TRBV29-1	NA	many	TRBJ1-1	TGCAGCGTTTTCGAGGCGGCTGAAGCTTTCTTT	CSVFEAAEAFF
TRBV5-6	NA	many	TRBJ2-6	TGTGCCAGCAGCCGGGGGCAGTCTTCTGGGGCCAACGTCCTGACTTTC	CASSRGQSSGANVLTF
TRBV29-1	TRBD1	many	TRBJ2-7	TGCAGCGTTGGGATGTGGGGGGACAGGTTAATCTACGAGCAGTACTTC	CSVGMWGDRLIYEQYF
TRBV5-5	NA	many	TRBJ2-1	TGTGCCAGCAGCTTGTCGGGGGACGGCTACAATGAGCAGTTCTTC	CASSLSGDGYNEQFF
TRBV4-1	NA	few	TRBJ1-5	TGCGCCAGCAGCCTTGGGCTAGACAGGAGCAATCAGCCCCAGCATTTT	CASSLGLDRSNQPQHF
TRBV5-5	NA	few	TRBJ2-2	TGTGCCAGCAGCTGGCGTCTGAACACCGGGGAGCTGTTTTTT	CASSWRLNTGELFF
TRBV4-3	TRBD1	few	TRBJ2-3	TGCGCCAGCAGCCAACGAACCGGGACAGCGCGGTGGGGCACAGATACGCAGTATTTT	CASSQRTGTARWGTDTQYF
TRBV20-1	NA	NA	TRBJ1-5	TGCAGTGCTAGAGGGCCCCCTACAGGGTTCAATCAGCCCCAGCATTTT	CSARGPPTGFNQPQHF
TRBV29-1	NA	NA	TRBJ2-1	TGCAGCGTTGGCCCTCGATTGAGCTCCTACAATGAGCAGTTCTTC	CSVGPRLSSYNEQFF
TRBV4-3	NA	few	TRBJ1-1	TGCGCCAGCAGCCAAGATCTAGGGATTATGAACACTGAAGCTTTCTTT	CASSQDLGIMNTEAFF
TRBV18	NA	few	TRBJ2-5	TGTGCCAGCTCACTTCGATGGGGCGCAGAACAAGAGACCCAGTACTTC	CASSLRWGAEQETQYF
TRBV5-1	TRBD1	many	TRBJ1-2	TGCGCCAGCAGCTTTTCCGGGACAGGGGTCCTCTATGGCTACACCTTC	CASSFSGTGVLYGYTF
TRBV5-6	TRBD1	few	TRBJ1-3	TGTGCCAGCCAGACAGGGGACGGAAACACCATATATTTT	CASQTGDGNTIYF
TRBV16	TRBD2	NA	TRBJ2-1	TGTGCCAGCAGCCTAAGGATAGGCCTAGCGGACAATGAGCAGTTCTTC	CASSLRIGLADNEQFF
TRBV6-5	NA	NA	TRBJ1-5	TGTGCCAGCAGTTACTCGATGGAGCTTAATCAGCCCCAGCATTTT	CASSYSMELNQPQHF
TRBV7-2	NA	many	TRBJ2-3	TGTGCCAGCAGCTTAGGTCGAGCGTTGCGCACAGATACGCAGTATTTT	CASSLGRALRTDTQYF
TRBV25-1	NA	NA	TRBJ1-1	TGTGCCAGCAGTGAATATGAGGGGAGTGGCACTGAAGCTTTCTTT	CASSEYEGSGTEAFF
TRBV4-3	TRBD1	once	TRBJ2-3	TGCGCCAGCAGCCCCCGGACAGGAACAAGCACAGATACGCAGTATTTT	CASSPRTGTSTDTQYF
TRBV7-9	NA	few	TRBJ1-3	TGTGCCAGCAGCTTACCTCGAGGGGCTGGAAACACCATATATTTT	CASSLPRGAGNTIYF
TRBV10-3	TRBD1	few	TRBJ2-7	TGTGCCATCAGTGGGGACAGGACTGGATACGAGCAGTACTTC	CAISGDRTGYEQYF
TRBV7-2	NA	few	TRBJ1-6	TGTGCCAGCGCGAAGGGGGGCTCCTATAATTCACCCCTCCACTTT	CASAKGGSYNSPLHF
TRBV7-2	NA	few	TRBJ2-7	TGTGCCAGCAGCAACAGACAGGCAAGCTCCTACGAGCAGTACTTC	CASSNRQASSYEQYF
TRBV6-1	NA	NA	TRBJ2-7	TGTGCCAGCAGACCCCTACCGGTACTCCCTTTAACCTACGAGCAGTACTTC	CASRPLPVLPLTYEQYF
TRBV12-3/TRBV12-4	TRBD1	many	TRBJ1-2	TGTGCCAGCAGTTTACGTCCGACAGGGGACGGCTACACCTTC	CASSLRPTGDGYTF
TRBV29-1	TRBD1	many	TRBJ1-2	TGCAGCGTAGGTGGACAGGCCGAAAACTATGGCTACACCTTC	CSVGGQAENYGYTF
TRBV12-3/TRBV12-4	TRBD2	few	TRBJ2-7	TGTGCCAGCAGCGGACTAGCGGGCCCCTACGAGCAGTACTTC	CASSGLAGPYEQYF
TRBV7-2	TRBD1	few	TRBJ1-4	TGTGCCAGCAGCCCCAGGGACAGGCCTAATGAAAAACTGTTTTTT	CASSPRDRPNEKLFF
TRBV9	NA	few	TRBJ2-3	TGTGCCAGCAGCGTAGCAGGGCAGGGGCGCACAGATACGCAGTATTTT	CASSVAGQGRTDTQYF
TRBV6-5	NA	many	TRBJ2-2	TGTGCCAGCAGTTACTTGGGACTCATGAACACCGGGGAGCTGTTTTTT	CASSYLGLMNTGELFF
TRBV20-1	NA	many	TRBJ1-4	TGCAGTGCTAGCTCGGATAATGAAAAACTGTTTTTT	CSASSDNEKLFF
TRBV6-2/TRBV6-3	TRBD2	NA	TRBJ2-2	TGTGCCAGCAGTCCGCGGATCCTAGCGGGGGGCAAGTGGGAGCTGTTTTTT	CASSPRILAGGKWELFF
TRBV20-1	NA	NA	TRBJ1-6	TGCAGTGCTAGACGTAAGAAGACCTATAATTCACCCCTCCACTTT	CSARRKKTYNSPLHF
TRBV5-6	TRBD2	NA	TRBJ2-7	TGTGCCAGCAGCCCGGAGGCTAGCGGGGGTTACGAGCAGTACTTC	CASSPEASGGYEQYF
TRBV3-1	NA	NA	TRBJ2-1	TGTGCCAGCAGCCGTCATCCAGGTAGCGAGCAGTTCTTC	CASSRHPGSEQFF
TRBV18	TRBD1	many	TRBJ2-1	TGTGCCAGCTCACCGGACAGGGACCATGAGCAGTTCTTC	CASSPDRDHEQFF
TRBV20-1	NA	many	TRBJ2-7	TGCAGTGCTAGAGATCGGCGCGAACTCGAGCAGTACTTC	CSARDRRELEQYF
TRBV7-2	TRBD1	few	TRBJ1-4	TGTGCCAGCAGCCCTGGCACGACAGGGCTGAATGAAAAACTGTTTTTT	CASSPGTTGLNEKLFF
TRBV4-3	NA	few	TRBJ2-1	TGCGCCAGCAGCCAAGACGCTTTGTATGAGCAGTTCTTC	CASSQDALYEQFF
TRBV20-1	NA	many	TRBJ2-1	TGCAGTGCTAGGGTTTCCTTCCCGGGTGAGCAGTTCTTC	CSARVSFPGEQFF
TRBV29-1	NA	many	TRBJ1-2	TGCAGCGTTGAAGACATTACGTATGGCTACACCTTC	CSVEDITYGYTF
TRBV4-3	NA	few	TRBJ1-4	TGCGCCAGCAGCCAAAGCAGTTGGGGGGAAAAACTGTTTTTT	CASSQSSWGEKLFF
TRBV4-3	NA	many	TRBJ2-7	TGCGCCAGCAGCCAAGAAGAGGACATTAACGAGCAGTACTTC	CASSQEEDINEQYF
TRBV12-3/TRBV12-4	TRBD1	many	TRBJ1-3	TGTGCCAGCAGCCGGACAGGCGGAAACACCATATATTTT	CASSRTGGNTIYF
TRBV12-3/TRBV12-4	NA	NA	TRBJ1-1	TGTGCCAGCAGTTTAGTTGCGGGACTGTCGAACGGTGAAGCTTTCTTT	CASSLVAGLSNGEAFF
TRBV5-6	TRBD1	many	TRBJ2-1	TGTGCCAGCAGCATTAGACAGGGGGTAGAAGAGCAGTTCTTC	CASSIRQGVEEQFF
TRBV29-1	NA	few	TRBJ1-2	TGCAGCGTTGAGTTTTGGGACGTCGAGGGTGGCTACACCTTC	CSVEFWDVEGGYTF